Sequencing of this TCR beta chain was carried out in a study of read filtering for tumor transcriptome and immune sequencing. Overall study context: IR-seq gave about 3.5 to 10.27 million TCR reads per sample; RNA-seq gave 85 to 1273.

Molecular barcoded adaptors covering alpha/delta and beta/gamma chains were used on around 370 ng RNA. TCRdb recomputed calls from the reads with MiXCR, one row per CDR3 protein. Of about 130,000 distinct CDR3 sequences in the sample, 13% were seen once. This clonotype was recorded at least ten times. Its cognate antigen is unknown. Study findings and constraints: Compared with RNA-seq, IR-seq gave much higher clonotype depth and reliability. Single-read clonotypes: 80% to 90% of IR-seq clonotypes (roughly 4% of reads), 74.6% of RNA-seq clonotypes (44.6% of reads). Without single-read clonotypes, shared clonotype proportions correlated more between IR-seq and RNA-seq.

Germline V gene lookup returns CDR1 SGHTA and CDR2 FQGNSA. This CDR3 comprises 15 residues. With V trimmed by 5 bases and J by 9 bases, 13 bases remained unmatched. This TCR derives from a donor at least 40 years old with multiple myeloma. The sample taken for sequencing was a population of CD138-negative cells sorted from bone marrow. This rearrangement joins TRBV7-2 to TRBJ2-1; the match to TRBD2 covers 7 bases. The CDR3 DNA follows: TGTGCCAGCAGCCAGGTGGGGGGGACGGAGACTGAGCAGTTCTTC. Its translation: CASSQVGGTETEQFF.